The subject of this entry is one T cell receptor (beta chain). Other DNA sequences in the sample encode the same CDR3. Each participant's cohort was designated according to participant-reported clinical history. This specimen belongs to a study of blood T cell repertoires in COVID-19. Study information: PBMCs, B-cell-depleted T cells, or T cells provided the cDNA or gDNA that made up the material.

This table comes from immunoSEQ multiplex PCR, and its TCRdb copy is limited to in-frame clones, with some not included. The sample carries about 310,000 clones, 75% to 90% recorded once. Germline assignment: CDR1 SEHNR and CDR2 FQNEAQ (reference sequence). The CDR3 sequence is 14 residues long. Trimming took off 2 bases at V and 5 bases at J, with 10 bases between the two ends. The clonotype originates from a middle-aged woman who had recovered from COVID-19. The sample was PBMCs or T cells enriched from blood (not recorded which). This chain joins TRBV7-9 and TRBJ1-5; D is possibly TRBD1 (5 bases). In nucleotides, the CDR3 is TGTGCCAGCAGCTTATCCACGGGGGATCAGCCCCAGCATTTT. Protein sequence: CASSLSTGDQPQHF.